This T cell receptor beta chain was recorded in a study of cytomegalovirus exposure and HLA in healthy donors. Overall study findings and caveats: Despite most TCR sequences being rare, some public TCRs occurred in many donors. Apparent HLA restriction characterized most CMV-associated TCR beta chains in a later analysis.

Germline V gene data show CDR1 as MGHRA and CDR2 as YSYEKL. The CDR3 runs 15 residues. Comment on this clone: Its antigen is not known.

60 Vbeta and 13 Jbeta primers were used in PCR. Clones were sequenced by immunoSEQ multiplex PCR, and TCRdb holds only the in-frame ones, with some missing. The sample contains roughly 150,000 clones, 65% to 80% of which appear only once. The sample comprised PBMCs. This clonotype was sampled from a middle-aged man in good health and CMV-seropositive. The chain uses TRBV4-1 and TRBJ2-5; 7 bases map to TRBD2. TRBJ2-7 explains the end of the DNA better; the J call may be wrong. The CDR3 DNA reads TGCGCCAGCAGCCAAGAGCCGGGACTATTTTACGAGCAGTACTTC. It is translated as CASSQEPGLFYEQYF.